This T cell receptor beta chain was documented in a study of cytomegalovirus exposure and HLA in healthy donors. This CDR3 contains 15 residues. V was pared by 3 bases and J by 2 bases, with 2 bases of the junction left unmatched. Germline CDR1 SGHAT, CDR2 FQNNGV. Data came from immunoSEQ multiplex PCR; TCRdb stores just in-frame clones and leaves some out. The sample records some 150,000 clones, around 93% being singletons. This chain connects TRBV11-2 to TRBJ2-7; TRBD2 aligns across 12 bases. This clonotype originated in a man between 18 and 35 years old in good health and CMV-seropositive. Sequencing was performed on PBMCs. CDR3 loop: CASSFGLAGTYEQYF. The DNA of the CDR3 is TGTGCCAGCAGCTTCGGACTAGCGGGGACCTACGAGCAGTACTTC.